This is a list of T cell receptor beta chains from one sample in a study of spatial heterogeneity in lung cancer. TCRdb recomputed calls from the 5' RACE reads with MiXCR, one row per CDR3 protein. The sample lists tens of thousands of distinct CDR3 sequences, 12% seen once, with around 32% in the top ten. This sample comprised PBMCs, obtained at follow-up. These receptors all stem from a male donor with early-stage non-small cell lung cancer. CDR3s include the opening cysteine and the closing phenylalanine or tryptophan. The D gene is left open where the match is weak. Rows give clone size only sometimes, using once, few, many, or a class for an expanded clone.

abundance	v_gene	j_gene	d_gene	CDR3nt	CDR3aa
many	TRBV6-5	TRBJ1-1	-	TGTGCCAGCAGCAAAACAGGGATTACTGAAGCTTTCTTT	CASSKTGITEAFF
few	TRBV28	TRBJ1-1	-	TGTGCCAGCATTCTACAGGGAGTTAACACTGAAGCTTTCTTT	CASILQGVNTEAFF
many	TRBV5-1	TRBJ1-1	-	TGCGCCAGCAGACGGGCTATGAACACTGAAGCTTTCTTT	CASRRAMNTEAFF
-	TRBV6-2/TRBV6-3	TRBJ2-7	-	TGTGCCTGCAGTACCACCGGATGGCCAGCAGCCTTCGAGCAGTACTTC	CACSTTGWPAAFEQYF
-	TRBV6-9	TRBJ2-6	TRBD1	TGTGCCAGCTCCCCCGACGGGACAGGGACCTCTGGGGCCAACGTCCTGACTTTC	CASSPDGTGTSGANVLTF
few	TRBV15	TRBJ2-5	TRBD2	TGTGCCACCAGCACCCGGACTAGCGGTGAAGAGACCCAGTACTTC	CATSTRTSGEETQYF
many	TRBV4-3	TRBJ2-6	-	TGCGCCAGCAGCCAAGTGGCTTCGGGGGACCTCTCTGGGGCCAACGTCCTGACTTTC	CASSQVASGDLSGANVLTF
many	TRBV29-1	TRBJ2-3	TRBD2	TGCAGCGTTGGGACTAGCGGGGGGGCCGTCGAGGATACGCAGTATTTT	CSVGTSGGAVEDTQYF
many	TRBV23-1	TRBJ1-4	TRBD1	TGCGCCAGCAGTCGGACAGGGGACGAAAAACTGTTTTTT	CASSRTGDEKLFF
few	TRBV10-3	TRBJ2-3	-	TGTGCCATCAGTGAGTTTAGCACAGATACGCAGTATTTT	CAISEFSTDTQYF
many	TRBV7-8	TRBJ2-7	-	TGTGCCAGCAGCTTTGGGGTTGGGCACGAGCAGTACTTC	CASSFGVGHEQYF
many	TRBV29-1	TRBJ2-4	TRBD1	TGCAGCGTTGAAACAGGGGATGGAAACATTCAGTACTTC	CSVETGDGNIQYF
many	TRBV7-3	TRBJ1-1	-	TGTGCCAGCAGCTTACAAGAAAGGGGATTGAACACTGAAGCTTTCTTT	CASSLQERGLNTEAFF
many	TRBV12-3/TRBV12-4	TRBJ2-5	-	TGTGCCAGCAGTTTAAGAGAAGAGACCCAGTACTTC	CASSLREETQYF
few	TRBV30	TRBJ1-1	TRBD1	TGTGCCTGGAGTAGGAACAGGGGGAACACTGAAGCTTTCTTT	CAWSRNRGNTEAFF
many	TRBV20-1	TRBJ1-5	-	TGCAGTGCCGGAAGGGGCTATAGCAATCAGCCCCAGCATTTT	CSAGRGYSNQPQHF
many	TRBV6-1	TRBJ2-5	-	TGTGCCAGCAGTGAAGAGATGCTCCAAGAGACCCAGTACTTC	CASSEEMLQETQYF
few	TRBV14	TRBJ1-1	-	TGTGCCAGCAGCCTACAGGGTGGAGTCACTGAAGCTTTCTTT	CASSLQGGVTEAFF
many	TRBV28	TRBJ2-1	-	TGTGCCAGCAGATCAGAGCCCGTTGAGCAGTTCTTC	CASRSEPVEQFF
few	TRBV5-1	TRBJ2-3	TRBD1	TGCGCCAGCAGACCACAGGGGGTGCTCGGATCAGATACGCAGTATTTT	CASRPQGVLGSDTQYF
few	TRBV5-1	TRBJ2-7	-	TGCGCCAGCAGCTTTCTCCTCCGGGCCTACGAGCAGTACTTC	CASSFLLRAYEQYF